The entry that follows covers one T cell receptor (beta chain) sequence. Clinical histories supplied by participants themselves formed the basis of cohort assignment. Trimming pared 2 bases from V and 2 bases from J, leaving 6 bases between. Germline V gene lookup returns CDR1 MDHEN and CDR2 SYDVKM. This CDR3 spans 13 amino acids. The sample comes from a study of blood T cell repertoires in COVID-19. The wider study: Collection of acute and convalescent COVID-19 samples took place in the United States, Italy and Spain.

The method was immunoSEQ multiplex PCR; TCRdb's version includes in-frame clones alone and lacks a portion of them. This sample yields a few hundred thousand clones, of which around nine tenths are seen a single time; roughly 9.4% belongs to the top ten. The V and J genes are TRBV28 and TRBJ2-5, with D unclear. This sequence was found in a woman between 50 and 59 years old who had recovered from COVID-19. Sequencing input: PBMCs or T cells enriched from blood (not recorded which). The CDR3 DNA sequence: TGTGCCAGCAGTTTAGGGCCACAAGAGACCCAGTACTTC. Encoded protein: CASSLGPQETQYF.